This T cell receptor (beta chain) was identified in a study of blood T cell repertoires in COVID-19. Per the original methods: Amplifying reference gene primers gave estimates of nucleated cell counts. Measured with immunoSEQ multiplex PCR; TCRdb has only the in-frame clones, and not every one. The D gene and trimming were derived from the DNA, and the V and J assignments and clone size from that table. Among fewer than 90,000 clones listed, roughly 88% were seen once. CDR3 size: 16 residues. Germline values: CDR1 SGHVS, CDR2 FQNEAQ. Trimming left V 3 bases short and J 10 bases short, with 24 bases between.

The specimen was peripheral blood. The clonotype was recovered from a man in his 70s with acute or convalescent COVID-19. The chain carries TRBV7-8 and TRBJ2-5, with a tentative D call TRBD2 (6 bases). CDR3 bases: TGTGCCAGCAGCTTGCAACGCCTAGCGAGGGTGCAGAACCAGTACTTC. Translated: CASSLQRLARVQNQYF.